Detailed here is one TCR beta chain. Its antigen is still unknown. These data belong to a study of molecular identifiers for immune sequencing clone quantification. Study information: Replicates split RNA from about 20,000 or 100,000 naive CD8 cells five ways, and the researchers sequenced four portions.

Study-level results: A single cell's spiked Jurkat TCR RNA was reportedly detectable among one million naive cells. The share of molecules held by clones above 20 RNA copies was over 98% in effector cells and under 1% in naive cells.

Germline V CDR1 and CDR2: SGHTS, YDEGEE. J was trimmed by 5 bases and V by 1 base; bases with no gene match: 5. The CDR3 has 14 residues. TCRdb reprocessed the PCR reads with MiXCR, giving one entry per CDR3 protein. The sample lists approximately 630,000 distinct CDR3 sequences, around 25% occurring once. Naive CD8 T cells were picked out by sorting for CD8+CD4-CCR7+CD45RA+. The J gene is TRBJ2-7, the V gene TRBV5-8, with 8 bases lining up with TRBD1. The clonotype comes from a human donor in good health. Some libraries in this study had Jurkat cell RNA spiked in. Sequenced: naive CD8+ T cells from blood, with Jurkat cell RNA spiked in. Indicated subset: FACS-sorted CD8+CD4-CCR7+CD45RA+ naive T cells. The DNA for the CDR3 is TGTGCCAGCAGCTTGCCCCAGGGGGCCAACGAGCAGTACTTC. Translating gives CASSLPQGANEQYF. Full variable domain (remainder filled in from reference TRBV5-8 and TRBJ2-7): EAGVTQSPTHLIKTRGQQATLRCSPISGHTSVYWYQQALGLGLQFLLWYDEGEERNRGNFPPRFSGRQFPNYSSELNVNALELEDSALYLCASSLPQGANEQYFGPGTRLTVT.